The 5 T cell receptor beta chains below come from one sample, sequenced in a study of blood T cell repertoires in COVID-19. The table came from immunoSEQ multiplex PCR; TCRdb's copy has only in-frame clones and leaves some out. The data show about 140,000 clones, with about three quarters seen just once and less than 3% held by the top ten. The sequenced sample consisted of PBMCs or T cells enriched from blood (not recorded which). Receptors originate from a woman aged 50 to 60 who had recovered from COVID-19.

The chain has TRBV28 and TRBJ1-6; D remains unclear. The CDR3 consists of 14 residues. V was clipped by 3 bases and J by 10 bases, with 13 bases between them. Germline CDR1 MDHEN, CDR2 SYDVKM. DNA of the CDR3: TGTGCCAGCAGTTTTGGAGGGAATGGGTCACCCCTCCACTTT. It specifies CASSFGGNGSPLHF.

The rearrangement joins TRBV30 to TRBJ2-3; the D gene is possibly TRBD2 (6 bases). The CDR3 has 16 amino acids. V was cut by 0 bases and J by 4 bases, with 17 bases left in between. Per the germline V gene, CDR1 is GTSNPN and CDR2 is SVGIG (reference sequence). The CDR3 spells CAWSVRHPWDSDTQYF. The CDR3 bases are TGTGCCTGGAGTGTACGACACCCATGGGACTCAGATACGCAGTATTTT.

The chain joins TRBV12-3 or TRBV12-4 to TRBJ1-2; TRBD1 is a possible D gene (6 bases). This CDR3 comprises 13 residues. V was trimmed by 6 bases and J by 7 bases, leaving 15 bases between them. DNA of the CDR3: TGTGCCAGCAGCTCCGGACAGCTGGCTGGCTACACCTTC. Its protein is CASSSGQLAGYTF.

V is TRBV6-1 and J is TRBJ2-1; no clear D gene. Trimming took 3 bases from V and 5 from J, leaving 11 bases between them. This CDR3 has 14 residues. From germline, CDR1 is MNHNS and CDR2 SASEGT. CDR3 region: CASSEIDLDNEQFF. DNA of the CDR3: TGTGCCAGCAGTGAGATAGATCTGGACAATGAGCAGTTCTTC.

This clone was seen just once. The rearrangement joins TRBV10-3 to TRBJ2-5; perhaps TRBD2 as D (7 bases). The CDR3 consists of 15 residues. The V gene's germline CDR1 is ENHRY and CDR2 SYGVKD. V was shortened by 4 bases and J by 5 bases, with 17 bases between the two germline ends. As DNA, the CDR3 is TGTGCCATCAGTGGAGAGGGGGGGGCTGGTGAGACCCAGTACTTC. Translating it yields CAISGEGGAGETQYF.